The 3 T cell receptor beta chains below were found in one sample sequenced in a study of blood T cell repertoires in COVID-19. Libraries were prepared by immunoSEQ multiplex PCR; TCRdb keeps only in-frame clonotypes and omits some of them. The sample has about 400,000 clones, roughly 87% seen once; the top ten hold under 2.5%. Sample: PBMCs or T cells enriched from blood (not recorded which). The receptor source for this set is a woman under 30 with acute COVID-19.

This chain links TRBV6-4 with TRBJ2-5; no reliable D call. Germline V gene sequence: CDR1 MRHNA, CDR2 SNTAGT. The CDR3 totals 13 residues. V was cut by 2 bases and J by 5 bases, with 9 bases left in between. The CDR3 sequence is CASSDPLRETQYF. DNA of the CDR3: TGTGCCAGCAGTGACCCGTTACGGGAGACCCAGTACTTC.

The chain joins TRBV29-1 to TRBJ2-1, with TRBD2 matching 11 bases. V was pared by 5 bases and J by 4 bases, with 1 base of the junction left unmatched. Germline-derived CDR1 and CDR2 are SQVTM and ANQGSEA. CDR3 size: 13 residues. In DNA form, the CDR3 reads TGCAGCGTTACTAGCGGGGGTTACAATGAGCAGTTCTTC. Translation: CSVTSGGYNEQFF.

The chain has TRBV19 and TRBJ1-6, with 8 nucleotides matching TRBD1. Trimming at V came to 3 bases and at J to 8 bases, leaving 6 bases not matched to a gene. From germline, CDR1 is LNHDA and CDR2 SQIVND (reference sequence). This CDR3 is built from 15 residues. CDR3 protein: CASSMLTGGDSPLHF. DNA for the CDR3: TGTGCCAGTAGTATGTTAACAGGGGGGGATTCACCCCTCCACTTT.